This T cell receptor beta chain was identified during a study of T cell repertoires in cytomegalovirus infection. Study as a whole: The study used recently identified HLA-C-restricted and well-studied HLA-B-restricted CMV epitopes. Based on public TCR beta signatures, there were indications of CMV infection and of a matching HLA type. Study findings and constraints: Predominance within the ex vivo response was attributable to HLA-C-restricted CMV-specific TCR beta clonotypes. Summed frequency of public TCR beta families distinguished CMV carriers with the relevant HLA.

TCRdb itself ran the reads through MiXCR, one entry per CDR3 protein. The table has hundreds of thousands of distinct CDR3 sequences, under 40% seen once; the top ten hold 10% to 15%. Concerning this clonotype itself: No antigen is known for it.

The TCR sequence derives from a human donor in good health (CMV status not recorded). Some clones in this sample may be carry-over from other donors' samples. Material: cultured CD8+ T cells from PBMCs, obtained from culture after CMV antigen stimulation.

The CDR3 sequence is CASSQDPEGTGTVNTEAFF. The CDR3 DNA reads TGCGCCAGCAGCCAAGATCCTGAGGGGACAGGGACTGTGAACACTGAAGCTTTCTTT. V gene TRBV4-1 combines with J gene TRBJ1-1; 9 bases are a match to TRBD1. The CDR3 consists of 19 residues. Germline V gene data show CDR1 as MGHRA and CDR2 as YSYEKL. J was trimmed by 0 bases and V by 0 bases; bases with no gene match: 11.